A selection of T cell receptor beta chains follows, all from one sample in a study of control samples from healthy donors and cancer patients. Method: immunoSEQ multiplex PCR; TCRdb's copy keeps in-frame clones and lacks some. The sample carries 75,000 to 80,000 clones, around 86% recorded once. Specimen: PBMCs. The receptors here all came from a woman between 50 and 59 years old with colorectal cancer. Both conserved end residues are part of each CDR3. The D gene is left open where the match is weak. Only part of the rows carry a size: once, few, many, or a class if the clone is expanded.

clone_size: .
j_call: TRBJ1-1
d_call: TRBD1
v_call: TRBV28
cdr3_aa: CASRGQHTTEAFF
cdr3_nt: TGTGCCAGCAGGGGACAGCACACCACTGAAGCTTTCTTT

clone_size: .
j_call: TRBJ2-3
d_call: .
v_call: TRBV2
cdr3_aa: CASSGTTDTQYF
cdr3_nt: TGTGCCAGCAGTGGTACCACAGATACGCAGTATTTT

clone_size: few
j_call: TRBJ2-3
d_call: .
v_call: TRBV11-3
cdr3_aa: CASSLSTSRRTDTQYF
cdr3_nt: TGTGCCAGCAGCTTAAGCACTAGCAGGCGCACAGATACGCAGTATTTT

clone_size: .
j_call: TRBJ2-3
d_call: TRBD2
v_call: TRBV4-1
cdr3_aa: CASSQDIAGGGKDTQYF
cdr3_nt: TGCGCCAGCAGCCAGGATATAGCGGGGGGGGGTAAAGATACGCAGTATTTT

clone_size: .
j_call: TRBJ2-6
d_call: TRBD1
v_call: TRBV24-1
cdr3_aa: CATEGPGTGGPGANVLTF
cdr3_nt: TGTGCCACTGAAGGCCCCGGGACAGGGGGCCCTGGGGCCAACGTCCTGACTTTC

clone_size: .
j_call: TRBJ2-1
d_call: TRBD2
v_call: TRBV3-1/TRBV3-2
cdr3_aa: CASRKGAGRMGNEQFF
cdr3_nt: TGTGCCAGCCGGAAGGGAGCGGGACGGATGGGCAATGAGCAGTTCTTC

clone_size: .
j_call: TRBJ1-1
d_call: .
v_call: TRBV6-5
cdr3_aa: CASKPGLGNTEAFF
cdr3_nt: TGTGCCAGCAAGCCGGGACTAGGGAACACTGAAGCTTTCTTT

clone_size: .
j_call: TRBJ2-3
d_call: TRBD2
v_call: TRBV9
cdr3_aa: CASSVGTSGFSTDTQYF
cdr3_nt: TGTGCCAGCAGCGTTGGGACTAGCGGCTTCAGCACAGATACGCAGTATTTT

clone_size: once
j_call: TRBJ2-3
d_call: .
v_call: TRBV19
cdr3_aa: CASSPTAAGTDTQYF
cdr3_nt: TGTGCCAGTAGCCCGACAGCGGCGGGCACAGATACGCAGTATTTT

clone_size: .
j_call: TRBJ1-2
d_call: .
v_call: TRBV12-3/TRBV12-4
cdr3_aa: CASTSTAGYTF
cdr3_nt: TGTGCCAGCACGTCGACAGCTGGCTACACCTTC

clone_size: .
j_call: TRBJ1-4
d_call: .
v_call: TRBV5-6
cdr3_aa: CASSLRGANEKLFF
cdr3_nt: TGTGCCAGCAGCTTGAGGGGGGCTAATGAAAAACTGTTTTTT

clone_size: .
j_call: TRBJ2-2
d_call: TRBD1
v_call: TRBV3-1/TRBV3-2
cdr3_aa: CASSQEAVGTGSHGELFF
cdr3_nt: TGTGCCAGCAGCCAAGAAGCTGTGGGGACAGGGTCACACGGGGAGCTGTTTTTT

clone_size: .
j_call: TRBJ1-2
d_call: .
v_call: TRBV2
cdr3_aa: CASSGQNYGYTF
cdr3_nt: TGTGCCAGCAGTGGTCAGAACTATGGCTACACCTTC

clone_size: .
j_call: TRBJ1-5
d_call: TRBD1
v_call: TRBV2
cdr3_aa: CASSAMTGAGVGSSNQPQHF
cdr3_nt: TGTGCCAGCAGTGCCATGACAGGGGCGGGGGTAGGGTCCAGCAATCAGCCCCAGCATTTT

clone_size: once
j_call: TRBJ2-3
d_call: TRBD2
v_call: TRBV7-3
cdr3_aa: CASSLDSGGTDTQYF
cdr3_nt: TGTGCCAGCAGCTTAGACTCGGGGGGGACAGATACGCAGTATTTT

clone_size: .
j_call: TRBJ2-3
d_call: TRBD2
v_call: TRBV6-4
cdr3_aa: CASRRLAGTDTQYF
cdr3_nt: TGTGCCAGCAGAAGACTAGCGGGCACAGATACGCAGTATTTT

clone_size: .
j_call: TRBJ2-3
d_call: TRBD2
v_call: TRBV5-1
cdr3_aa: CASSLWGLAGTDTQYF
cdr3_nt: TGCGCCAGCAGCTTGTGGGGACTAGCGGGCACAGATACGCAGTATTTT